This TCR beta chain is from a study of T cell clones after liver transplantation. As for the study in general: In this trial, immunosuppression withdrawal was attempted within 2 years of liver transplant. At least one year of complete immunosuppression withdrawal without enzymes over twice normal defined tolerance.

Sequencing used immunoSEQ multiplex PCR; TCRdb keeps in-frame clones, though not all of them. The sample contains tens of thousands of clones, about 64% of which appear only once. From germline, CDR1 is SGHRS and CDR2 YFSETQ. Between the trimmed V and J ends, which lost 5 bases and 0 bases, there was a span of 10 bases. The CDR3 length is 14 residues. The material was CD4+ T cells from blood, obtained before liver transplant. The source is a human donor who received a liver transplant. The chain recombines TRBV5-1 with TRBJ2-3, with no clear D. The CDR3 DNA is TGCGCCAGCAGGGAGACTCCTAGCACAGATACGCAGTATTTT. As protein: CASRETPSTDTQYF.